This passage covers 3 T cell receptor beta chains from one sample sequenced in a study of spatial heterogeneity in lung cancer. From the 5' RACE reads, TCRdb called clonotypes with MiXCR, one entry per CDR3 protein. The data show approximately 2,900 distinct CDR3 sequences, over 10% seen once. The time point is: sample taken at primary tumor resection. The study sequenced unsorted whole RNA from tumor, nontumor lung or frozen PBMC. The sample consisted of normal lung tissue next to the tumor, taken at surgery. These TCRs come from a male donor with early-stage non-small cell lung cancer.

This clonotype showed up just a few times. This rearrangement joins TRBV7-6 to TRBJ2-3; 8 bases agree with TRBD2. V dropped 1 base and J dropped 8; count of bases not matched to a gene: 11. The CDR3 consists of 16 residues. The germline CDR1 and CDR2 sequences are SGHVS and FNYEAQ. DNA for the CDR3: TGTGCCAGCAGCTTAGGGGGAGCGGGGGACCCAGTTACGCAGTATTTT. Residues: CASSLGGAGDPVTQYF.

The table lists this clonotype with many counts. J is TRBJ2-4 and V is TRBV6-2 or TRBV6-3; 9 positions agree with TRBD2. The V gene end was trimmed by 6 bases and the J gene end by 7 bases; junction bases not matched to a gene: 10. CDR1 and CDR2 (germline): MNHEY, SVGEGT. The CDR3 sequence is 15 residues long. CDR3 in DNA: TGTGCCAGCAGGATTTCTAGCGGGGAAAGCAACATTCAGTACTTC. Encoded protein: CASRISSGESNIQYF.

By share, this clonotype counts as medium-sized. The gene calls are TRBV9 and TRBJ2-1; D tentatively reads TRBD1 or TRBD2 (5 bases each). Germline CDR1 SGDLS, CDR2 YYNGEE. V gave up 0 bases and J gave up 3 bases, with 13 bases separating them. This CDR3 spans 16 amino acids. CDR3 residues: CASSVAGASGYNEQFF. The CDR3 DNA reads TGTGCCAGCAGCGTAGCCGGGGCTAGTGGCTACAATGAGCAGTTCTTC.